The clone carrying this T cell receptor (beta chain) was seen only once. No antigen is known for it. The TCR beta cDNA libraries carried unique molecular identifiers. TCRdb fed the PCR reads into MiXCR, producing one record per CDR3 protein. Altogether about 810,000 distinct CDR3 sequences are present, about 53% being singletons, with the ten largest covering approximately 4.5%. This sample was taken from a study of post-analysis software for immune sequencing data. Points from the study as a whole: Among 5 or 6 TRBV segments more frequent in patients than controls were TRBV5-6, TRBV5-1 and TRBV20-1.

The CDR3 length is 14 residues. Looked up from germline, CDR1 is SGDLS and CDR2 is YYNGEE. Deletions cut 0 bases from V and 3 bases from J, with 10 bases between. The chain employs TRBV9 and TRBJ2-7; D is unclear. This receptor was taken from a girl aged 5-17 years with multiple sclerosis. Sequenced material: blood. The DNA for the CDR3 is TGTGCCAGCAGCGTAGAAGCACACGGCTACGAGCAGTACTTC. Amino acid sequence: CASSVEAHGYEQYF.